This TCR beta chain was documented in a study of blood T cell repertoires in COVID-19. As for the study in general: T cells, B-cell-depleted T cells, or PBMCs supplied cDNA or gDNA.

The table lists this clone with a count of one. This table comes from immunoSEQ multiplex PCR, and its TCRdb copy is limited to in-frame clones, with some not included. The sample includes almost 300,000 clones, around 90% of them seen just once. V was pared by 3 bases and J by 5 bases, with 7 bases between. The CDR3 is 13 residues long. Sequenced: peripheral blood. This TCR was sampled from an older man with acute or convalescent COVID-19. The V gene is TRBV12-3 or TRBV12-4, the J gene TRBJ1-4, with a weak D call TRBD1 (5 bases). CDR3: CASSFGGNEKLFF. The CDR3 DNA reads TGTGCCAGCAGTTTCGGGGGGAATGAAAAACTGTTTTTT.